This T cell receptor (beta chain) comes out of a study of blood T cells in healthy people across ages. Next came a second PCR, run for roughly 6 to 11 cycles, which used a sample-barcoded 5' primer along with a J-beta primer mix. Every cDNA molecule carried a tag from a template-switch adaptor bearing 12 random nucleotides. Using its own MiXCR run on the 5' RACE reads, TCRdb lists one record per CDR3 protein. The repertoire holds 1.5 million to 2 million distinct CDR3 sequences, with around half as singletons. In germline, CDR1 is MRHNA, CDR2 SNTAGT. J lost 5 bases, V lost 4 bases, and 4 bases had no gene match. The CDR3 contains 14 residues. Individuals who donated were healthy Caucasians from Russia aged 6 to 90. Ten milliliters of peripheral blood were drawn from each donor into EDTA-treated tubes.

The chain carries TRBV6-4 and TRBJ2-1, with 8 bases lining up with TRBD1. The sequenced sample consisted of blood. This receptor was identified in a middle-aged woman in good health. This chain's CDR3 is CASSGTGSDNEQFF. The CDR3 region has the DNA TGTGCCAGCAGTGGGACAGGGAGCGACAATGAGCAGTTCTTC.